The clone carrying this T cell receptor beta chain was found a few times. What it binds is not known. Libraries were prepared by immunoSEQ multiplex PCR; TCRdb keeps only in-frame clonotypes and omits some of them. This table holds almost 100,000 clones, just under 95% found once. Trimming shortened V by 6 bases and J by 2 bases, and 7 bases separated the two germline ends. Germline V gives CDR1 SGHTA, CDR2 FQGNSA. The CDR3 consists of 12 residues. Every patient was affected by relapse after autologous stem cell transplantation, while exposure to brentuximab vedotin was not uniform. Patients showed best responses of complete response, partial response or progressive disease. The sample originates from a study of PD-1 blockade in classical Hodgkin lymphoma. Study-level points and caveats: At C4D1, TCR diversity had climbed significantly for CD4+ cells, though not for CD8+ cells. Complete responders entered with baseline diversity on par with newly diagnosed patients, the results showed. Reports described newly diagnosed patients as having lower baseline TCR diversity than healthy donors.

This sequence originates from a human donor with classical Hodgkin lymphoma. The specimen comprised peripheral blood mononuclear cells (PBMCs), sampled at baseline. The gene calls are TRBV7-2 and TRBJ1-1; the D is unclear. CDR3 sequence reads: CASRGYNTEAFF. The DNA of the CDR3 is TGTGCCAGCAGGGGTTATAACACTGAAGCTTTCTTT.